This T cell receptor beta chain appears in the sequencing data of a study of blood T cell repertoires in COVID-19. Germline V gene data show CDR1 as MNHEY and CDR2 as SVGAGI. CDR3 size: 15 residues. V shed 2 bases, J shed 5 bases, and the junction held 3 bases outside the gene matches. Methods used by the authors: By means of reference gene primer amplification, nucleated cell counts were estimated. The method was immunoSEQ multiplex PCR; TCRdb's version includes in-frame clones alone and lacks a portion of them. That table gives V, J and clone size, and the DNA gave D and trimming. The repertoire holds 300,000 to 400,000 clones, approximately 88% seen once, with around 4.6% in the top ten.

This clonotype originated in a man aged 30-40 years who had recovered from COVID-19. The rearrangement links TRBV6-5 to TRBJ2-5; TRBD1 matches 12 bases. What was sequenced was PBMCs or T cells enriched from blood (not recorded which). CDR3 coding DNA: TGTGCCAGCAGTTACGGGACAGGGGGCGACGAGACCCAGTACTTC. The encoded protein is CASSYGTGGDETQYF.